This T cell receptor (beta chain) was identified in a study of OX40 agonist ivuxolimab in advanced cancers. Whole-study context: Patients were dosed with the agonistic anti-OX40 (CD134) antibody ivuxolimab. Study-level points and caveats: Within 6 weeks, CD4+ and CD8+ blood T cells expanded clonally at 0.1 to 3.0 mg/kg. Among the lowest peripheral clonal expansion occurred in 0.1-3.0 mg/kg partial responders. CD4+ T cells averaged fewer expanded clones than CD8+ T cells.

Turning to this clone: What it recognizes is unknown.

The CDR3 is 15 residues long. Per the germline V gene, CDR1 is LNHNV and CDR2 is YYDKDF (reference sequence). The V segment lost 0 bases and the J segment 8 bases; nucleotides outside the gene matches: 5. Method: immunoSEQ multiplex PCR; TCRdb's copy keeps in-frame clones and lacks some. The table records roughly 68,000 clones, approximately 82% of them present only once. The TCR originated in an adult with an advanced solid tumor such as melanoma, head and neck, liver or kidney cancer. The rearrangement uses TRBV15 and TRBJ2-2, with 8 bases lining up with TRBD1. The sample was CD4+ or CD8+ T cells sorted from blood, taken in a trial of the OX40 agonist ivuxolimab. The CDR3 sequence: CATSREAGGLGELFF. The CDR3 DNA reads as TGTGCCACCAGCAGAGAGGCAGGGGGCTTGGGGGAGCTGTTTTTT.